This T cell receptor beta chain was found in a study of radiation and T cells in renal cell carcinoma. Regarding the study as a whole: No pretreatment tumor biopsies were available for baseline clonotypes.

About this clone: Its target is unknown.

The V end lost 3 bases, the J end lost 2 bases, and 11 bases lay between the germline ends. CDR1 is MDHEN and CDR2 is SYDVKM in the germline V gene. The CDR3 loop spans 15 amino acids. Repertoires were generated with immunoSEQ multiplex PCR, while TCRdb's copy carries only in-frame clones and drops some. The repertoire holds 50,000 to 75,000 clones, with approximately 80% as singletons. As for time point: baseline pretreatment blood. The treatment: 15 Gy SBRT to primary tumor, nephrectomy 4 weeks later. Blood was sampled at baseline, 2 weeks and 4 weeks after SBRT. The tumor was a clear cell renal cell carcinoma.

The material was blood, obtained from a patient whose treatment included radiotherapy and nephrectomy. This sequence joins TRBV28 and TRBJ1-5; no clear D. This clonotype originated in a man in his sixties with renal cell carcinoma. The CDR3 reads CASSFFSGGNQPQHF. Here the CDR3 DNA reads TGTGCCAGCAGTTTTTTCAGCGGGGGCAATCAGCCCCAGCATTTT.